These T cell receptor beta chains were read from a single sample in a study of cytomegalovirus exposure and HLA in healthy donors. Libraries were prepared by immunoSEQ multiplex PCR; TCRdb keeps only in-frame clonotypes and omits some of them. The sample lists some 110,000 clones, 88% seen once, with more than 1.5% in the top ten. The specimen was PBMCs. These receptors were taken from a man between 18 and 35 years old in good health and CMV-seronegative. Both conserved end residues are part of each CDR3. D genes are given only for firm matches. Clone sizes are given selectively: once, few, many, or a class where the clone is expanded.

D gene	clone size	V gene	J gene	CDR3 DNA	CDR3 protein
TRBD1	-	TRBV19	TRBJ2-1	TGTGCCAGTAGTACTGAAAGGGGTCGACAGGGAATGTTGAATGAGCAGTTCTTC	CASSTERGRQGMLNEQFF
TRBD2	-	TRBV19	TRBJ2-2	TGTGCCAGTAGCGCAGAAGGGACTAGCGGGCCCGGGGAGCTGTTTTTT	CASSAEGTSGPGELFF
-	-	TRBV15	TRBJ1-5	TGTGCCACCAGCAGAGATTTGGGGCGGCGGCAGCCCCAGCATTTT	CATSRDLGRRQPQHF
-	-	TRBV4-3	TRBJ2-7	TGCGCCAGCAGCCCCCGGGTAGCAACCTACGAGCAGTACTTC	CASSPRVATYEQYF
-	-	TRBV5-8	TRBJ2-3	TGTGCCAGCAGCTTGGGCTCTAGTGCCCGCGATACGCAGTATTTT	CASSLGSSARDTQYF
-	-	TRBV20-1	TRBJ1-4	TGCAGCATAGCTAACCCGGAAAAACTGTTTTTT	CSIANPEKLFF
-	-	TRBV5-4	TRBJ1-2	TGTGCCAGCAGCTTGGCGGTCGGCGGCTATGGCTACACCTTC	CASSLAVGGYGYTF
TRBD2	-	TRBV7-9	TRBJ2-7	TGTGCCAGCAGCTTCGGACTAGCGGGTGGCGAGCAGTACTTC	CASSFGLAGGEQYF
TRBD2	-	TRBV11-2	TRBJ2-7	TGTGCCAGCAGCTTACTAGCGGGAGTAGTCGAGCAGTACTTC	CASSLLAGVVEQYF
-	-	TRBV6-6	TRBJ2-7	TGTGCCAGCAGTTACACGACGGGAGCCTACGAGCAGTACTTC	CASSYTTGAYEQYF
-	-	TRBV6-6	TRBJ1-2	TGTGCCAGCAGTTACTCGAGTCAGGGTGGAGGCTACACCTTC	CASSYSSQGGGYTF
-	once	TRBV7-2	TRBJ2-7	TGTGCCAGCAGCTTAGGGGCAGGGCTCCCCTACGAGCAGTACTTC	CASSLGAGLPYEQYF
-	-	TRBV6-1	TRBJ1-6	TGTGCCAGCAGTGTAACACCAGGGTATAATTCACCCCTCCACTTT	CASSVTPGYNSPLHF
TRBD1	-	TRBV10-2	TRBJ2-2	TGCGCCACCCAAGTTGGACAGGTGACCGGGGAGCTGTTTTTT	CATQVGQVTGELFF
-	once	TRBV6-6	TRBJ1-6	TGTGCCAGCAGTTACTCGATACCGGGGGATAATTCACCCCTCCACTTT	CASSYSIPGDNSPLHF
TRBD1	-	TRBV28	TRBJ1-5	TGTGCCAGCAAAACAGGGGGCCGAAATCAGCCCCAGCATTTT	CASKTGGRNQPQHF
-	-	TRBV5-4	TRBJ2-3	TGTGCCAGCAGCTGGGACACGGGCACAGATACGCAGTATTTT	CASSWDTGTDTQYF
-	once	TRBV29-1	TRBJ2-1	TGCAGCTCCCAGACAGTGCGTGACTACAATGAGCAGTTCTTC	CSSQTVRDYNEQFF
TRBD2	-	TRBV19	TRBJ2-5	TGTGCCAGTAGTTCCACCGGGACTAGCGTATGGGAGACCCAGTACTTC	CASSSTGTSVWETQYF
TRBD1	-	TRBV14	TRBJ2-7	TGTGCCAGCAGCCTACACGAGGGACAGGGAGGCTACGAGCAGTACTTC	CASSLHEGQGGYEQYF
TRBD2	-	TRBV10-1	TRBJ2-2	TGCGCCAGCAGTGAGTACGGGACTAGCGGGGGGATGAACACCGGGGAGCTGTTTTTT	CASSEYGTSGGMNTGELFF
TRBD2	-	TRBV7-6	TRBJ2-7	TGTGCCAGCAGCCGGCGTGAGGGAGGGCCGATGCTCTACGAGCAGTACTTC	CASSRREGGPMLYEQYF
-	once	TRBV29-1	TRBJ2-6	TGCAGCGCCATGGAGTCTGGGGCCAACGTCCTGACTTTC	CSAMESGANVLTF
-	-	TRBV6-1	TRBJ1-2	TGTGCCACCGTACAGGGTTGGTCTGTCTATGGCTACACCTTC	CATVQGWSVYGYTF
-	-	TRBV7-8	TRBJ1-1	TGTGCCAGCAGAATATCAGGGTTGAACACTGAAGCTTTCTTT	CASRISGLNTEAFF
-	-	TRBV6-1	TRBJ2-2	TGTGCCATCGATCTAGGAGAGAACACCGGGGAGCTGTTTTTT	CAIDLGENTGELFF
TRBD2	-	TRBV28	TRBJ2-4	TGTGCCAGCAGTTCCCCAGGTCTAGCGGGGGGGCCCGGAAACATTCAGTACTTC	CASSSPGLAGGPGNIQYF
TRBD2	-	TRBV5-1	TRBJ2-7	TGCGCCAGCAGCATGGGACTAGCGGGGGGCTCCTACGAGCAGTACTTC	CASSMGLAGGSYEQYF
TRBD1	-	TRBV18	TRBJ2-2	TGTGCCAGCTCCGGACAGGGGGCGGACACCGGGGAGCTGTTTTTT	CASSGQGADTGELFF
-	-	TRBV7-8	TRBJ2-1	TGTGCCAGCAGCTTAGCGCTAGGTAGAGCTTACAATGAGCAGTTCTTC	CASSLALGRAYNEQFF
-	few	TRBV4-1	TRBJ1-2	TGCGCCAGCAGCCAATACAGGGCGGACTATGGCTACACCTTC	CASSQYRADYGYTF
-	-	TRBV28	TRBJ1-4	TGTGCCAGCAGACCCCTCCCCACAATCTTGAGGGAACTGTTTTTT	CASRPLPTILRELFF
-	-	TRBV28	TRBJ1-2	TGTGCCACCCACGCCGACAGATACTATGGCTACACCTTC	CATHADRYYGYTF
TRBD1	-	TRBV27	TRBJ2-1	TGTGCCAGCAGTCTGACCCGGGACAGGGTATACAATGAGCAGTTCTTC	CASSLTRDRVYNEQFF
-	-	TRBV4-3	TRBJ2-2	TGCGCCAGCAGCCAAGATACAGCGAACACCGGGGAGCTGTTTTTT	CASSQDTANTGELFF
TRBD2	once	TRBV5-1	TRBJ2-5	TGCGCCAGCAGCCCCGGATTAGCGGGGGGGATCGAGACCCAGTACTTC	CASSPGLAGGIETQYF
TRBD2	-	TRBV7-9	TRBJ2-1	TGTGCCAGCAGCCCCCCATTTCCGGGACTAGCAGTCGAGCAGTTCTTC	CASSPPFPGLAVEQFF
TRBD1	-	TRBV28	TRBJ1-5	TGTGCCAGCCGGGACAGGGGCCTAGGGCCCCAGCATTTT	CASRDRGLGPQHF
-	-	TRBV15	TRBJ2-5	TGTGCCACCAGCAGAGATTTAGATGTTAGCGAGACCCAGTACTTC	CATSRDLDVSETQYF
TRBD1	once	TRBV29-1	TRBJ2-5	TGCAGCGTTGTAACAGGGGCCTTCCAAGAGACCCAGTACTTC	CSVVTGAFQETQYF
-	-	TRBV4-1	TRBJ2-7	TGCGCCAGCAGCCAGGAAGCCGCGGGGGCGGGTTACGAGCAGTACTTC	CASSQEAAGAGYEQYF
TRBD2	-	TRBV5-1	TRBJ2-7	TGCGCCAGCTCCAAGACGCGGGGGGGCTCCTACGAGCAGTACTTC	CASSKTRGGSYEQYF
TRBD1	-	TRBV6-5	TRBJ1-2	TGTGCCAGCAAAACAGGGGGCCTTACCTATGGCTACACCTTC	CASKTGGLTYGYTF
-	-	TRBV11-2	TRBJ2-2	TGTGCCAGCAGCCTTTATGGAGGGAGTCATCCGTGGGAGCTGTTTTTT	CASSLYGGSHPWELFF
TRBD1	once	TRBV5-6	TRBJ1-1	TGTGCCAGCAGCCCACAGGGGTCTGAAGCTTTCTTT	CASSPQGSEAFF
TRBD1	-	TRBV7-8	TRBJ1-1	TGTGCCAGCAGCTTACAGGGGGCCCTGAACACTGAAGCTTTCTTT	CASSLQGALNTEAFF
-	-	TRBV7-6	TRBJ2-2	TGTGCCAGCAGCGCTACTACTACTATGAACACCGGGGAGCTGTTTTTT	CASSATTTMNTGELFF
-	-	TRBV4-1	TRBJ2-7	TGCGCCAGCAGCCACCCGGTAGAGAACGAGCAGTACTTC	CASSHPVENEQYF